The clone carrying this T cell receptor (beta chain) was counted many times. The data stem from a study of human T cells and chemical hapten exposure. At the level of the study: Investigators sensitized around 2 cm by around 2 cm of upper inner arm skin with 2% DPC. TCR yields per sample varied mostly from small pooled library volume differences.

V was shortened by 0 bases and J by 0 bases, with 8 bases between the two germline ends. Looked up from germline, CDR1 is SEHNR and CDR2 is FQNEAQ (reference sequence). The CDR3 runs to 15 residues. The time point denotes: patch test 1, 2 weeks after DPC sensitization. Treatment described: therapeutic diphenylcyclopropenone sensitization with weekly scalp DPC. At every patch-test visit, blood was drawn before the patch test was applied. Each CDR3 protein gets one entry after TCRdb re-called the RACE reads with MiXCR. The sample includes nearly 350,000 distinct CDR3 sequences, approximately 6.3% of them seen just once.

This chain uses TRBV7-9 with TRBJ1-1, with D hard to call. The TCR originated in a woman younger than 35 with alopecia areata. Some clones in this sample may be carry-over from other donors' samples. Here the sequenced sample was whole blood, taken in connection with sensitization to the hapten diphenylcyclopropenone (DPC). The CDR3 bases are TGTGCCAGCAGCTTAGCGAACACCATGAACACTGAAGCTTTCTTT. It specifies CASSLANTMNTEAFF.